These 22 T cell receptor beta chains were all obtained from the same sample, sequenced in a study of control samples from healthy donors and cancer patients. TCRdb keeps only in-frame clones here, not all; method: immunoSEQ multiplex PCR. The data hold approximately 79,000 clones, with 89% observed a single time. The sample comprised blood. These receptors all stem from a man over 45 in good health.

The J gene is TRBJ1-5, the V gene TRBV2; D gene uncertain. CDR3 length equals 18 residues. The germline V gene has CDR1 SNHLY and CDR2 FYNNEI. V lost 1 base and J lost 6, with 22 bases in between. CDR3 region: CASSEDAVGWGYSQPQHF. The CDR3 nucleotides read TGTGCCAGCAGTGAAGACGCTGTTGGTTGGGGTTATAGTCAGCCCCAGCATTTT.

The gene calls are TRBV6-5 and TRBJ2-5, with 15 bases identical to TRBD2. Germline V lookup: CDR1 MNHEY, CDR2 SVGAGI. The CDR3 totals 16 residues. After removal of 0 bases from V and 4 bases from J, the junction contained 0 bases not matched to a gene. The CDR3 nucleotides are TGTGCCAGCAGTTACTCGGGACTAGCGGGGGGAGAGACCCAGTACTTC. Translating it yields CASSYSGLAGGETQYF.

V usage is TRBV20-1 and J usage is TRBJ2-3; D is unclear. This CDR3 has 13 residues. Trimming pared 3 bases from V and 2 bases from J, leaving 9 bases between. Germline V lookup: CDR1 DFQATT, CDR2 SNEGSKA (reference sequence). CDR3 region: CSASLPPTDTQYF. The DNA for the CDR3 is TGCAGTGCTAGTCTACCTCCCACAGATACGCAGTATTTT.

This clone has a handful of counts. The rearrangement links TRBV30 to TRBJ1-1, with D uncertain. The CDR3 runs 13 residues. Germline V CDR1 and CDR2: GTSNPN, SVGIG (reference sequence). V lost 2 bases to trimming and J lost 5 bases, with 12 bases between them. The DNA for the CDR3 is TGTGCCTGGAGTCGGGGAAGAGGAACTGAAGCTTTCTTT. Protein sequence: CAWSRGRGTEAFF. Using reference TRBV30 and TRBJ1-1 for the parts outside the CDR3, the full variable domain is SQTIHQWPATLVQPVGSPLSLECTVEGTSNPNLYWYRQAAGRGLQLLFYSVGIGQISSEVPQNLSASRPQDRQFILSSKKLLLSDSGFYLCAWSRGRGTEAFFGQGTRLTVV.

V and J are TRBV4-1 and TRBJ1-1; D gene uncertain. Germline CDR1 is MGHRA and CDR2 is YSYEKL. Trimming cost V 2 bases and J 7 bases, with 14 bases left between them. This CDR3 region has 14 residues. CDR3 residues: CASSQQEFWGEAFF. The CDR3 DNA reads TGCGCCAGCAGCCAACAAGAATTCTGGGGTGAAGCTTTCTTT.

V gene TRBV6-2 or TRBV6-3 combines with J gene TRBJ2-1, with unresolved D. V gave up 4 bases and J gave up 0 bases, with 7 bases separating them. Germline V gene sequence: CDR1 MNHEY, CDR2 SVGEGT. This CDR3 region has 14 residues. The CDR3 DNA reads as TGTGCCAGCAGTTCTTGGGGCTCCTACAATGAGCAGTTCTTC. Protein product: CASSSWGSYNEQFF.

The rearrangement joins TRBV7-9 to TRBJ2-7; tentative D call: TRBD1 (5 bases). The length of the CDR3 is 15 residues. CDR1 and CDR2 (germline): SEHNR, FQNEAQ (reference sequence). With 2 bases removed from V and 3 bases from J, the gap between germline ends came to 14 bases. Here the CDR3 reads CASSLISAGIYEQYF. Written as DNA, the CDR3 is TGTGCCAGCAGCTTAATCTCTGCAGGGATCTACGAGCAGTACTTC.

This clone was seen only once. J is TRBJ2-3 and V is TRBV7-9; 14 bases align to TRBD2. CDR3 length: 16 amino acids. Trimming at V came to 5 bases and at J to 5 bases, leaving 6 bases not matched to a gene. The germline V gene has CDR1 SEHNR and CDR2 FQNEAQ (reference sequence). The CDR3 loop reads CASSLGLAGAGDTQYF. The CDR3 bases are TGTGCCAGCAGCCTGGGACTAGCGGGGGCCGGAGATACGCAGTATTTT. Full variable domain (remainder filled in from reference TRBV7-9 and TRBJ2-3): DTGVSQNPRHKITKRGQNVTFRCDPISEHNRLYWYRQTLGQGPEFLTYFQNEAQLEKSRLLSDRFSAERPKGSFSTLEIQRTEQGDSAMYLCASSLGLAGAGDTQYFGPGTRLTVL.

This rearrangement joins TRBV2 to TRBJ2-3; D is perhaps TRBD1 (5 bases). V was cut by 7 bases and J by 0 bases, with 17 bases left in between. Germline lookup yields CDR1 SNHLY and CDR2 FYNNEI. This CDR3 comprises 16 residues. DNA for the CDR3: TGTGCCAGCATTAAAACAGGAGTTACTAGCACAGATACGCAGTATTTT. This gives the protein CASIKTGVTSTDTQYF. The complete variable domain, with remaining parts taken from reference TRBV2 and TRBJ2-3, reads EPEVTQTPSHQVTQMGQEVILRCVPISNHLYFYWYRQILGQKVEFLVSFYNNEISEKSEIFDDQFSVERPDGSNFTLKIRSTKLEDSAMYFCASIKTGVTSTDTQYFGPGTRLTVL.

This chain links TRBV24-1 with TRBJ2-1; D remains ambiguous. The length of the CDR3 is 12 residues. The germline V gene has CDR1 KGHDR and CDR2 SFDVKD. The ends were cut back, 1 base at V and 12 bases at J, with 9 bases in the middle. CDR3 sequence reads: CATSDFRPWQFF. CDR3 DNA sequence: TGTGCCACCAGTGATTTCAGACCCTGGCAGTTCTTC.

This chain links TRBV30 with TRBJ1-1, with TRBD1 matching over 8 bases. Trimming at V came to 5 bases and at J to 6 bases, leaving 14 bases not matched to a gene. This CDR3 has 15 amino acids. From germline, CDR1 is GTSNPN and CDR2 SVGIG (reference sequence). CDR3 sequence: CAWLGTHRGVPEAFF. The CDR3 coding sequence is TGTGCCTGGCTTGGCACCCACAGGGGGGTGCCTGAAGCTTTCTTT.

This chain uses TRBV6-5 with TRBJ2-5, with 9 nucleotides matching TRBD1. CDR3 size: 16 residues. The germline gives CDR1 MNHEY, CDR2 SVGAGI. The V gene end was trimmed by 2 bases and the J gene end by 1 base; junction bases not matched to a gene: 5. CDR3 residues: CASSYLGQGSQETQYF. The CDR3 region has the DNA TGTGCCAGCAGTTACCTGGGACAGGGATCCCAAGAGACCCAGTACTTC.

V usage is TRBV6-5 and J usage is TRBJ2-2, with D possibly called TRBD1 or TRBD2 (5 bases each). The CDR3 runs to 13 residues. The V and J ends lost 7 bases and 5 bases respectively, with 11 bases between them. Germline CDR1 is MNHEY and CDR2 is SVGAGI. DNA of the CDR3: TGTGCCAGCATCGGGACGCCAACCGGGGAGCTGTTTTTT. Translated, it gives CASIGTPTGELFF.

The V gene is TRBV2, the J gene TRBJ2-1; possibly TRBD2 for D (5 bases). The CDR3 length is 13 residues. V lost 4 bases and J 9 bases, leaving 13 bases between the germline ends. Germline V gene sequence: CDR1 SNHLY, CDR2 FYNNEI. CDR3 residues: CASSAGVSGEQFF. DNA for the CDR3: TGTGCCAGCAGTGCCGGGGTCTCAGGTGAGCAGTTCTTC.

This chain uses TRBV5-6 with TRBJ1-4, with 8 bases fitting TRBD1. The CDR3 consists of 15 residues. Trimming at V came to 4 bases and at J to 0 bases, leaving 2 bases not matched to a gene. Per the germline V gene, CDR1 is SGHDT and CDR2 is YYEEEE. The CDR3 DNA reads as TGTGCCAGCAGCCGACAGGGGCCAACTAATGAAAAACTGTTTTTT. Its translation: CASSRQGPTNEKLFF.

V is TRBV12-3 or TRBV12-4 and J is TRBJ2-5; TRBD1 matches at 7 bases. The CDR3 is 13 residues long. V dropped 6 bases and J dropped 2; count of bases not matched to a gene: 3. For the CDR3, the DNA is TGTGCCAGCAGCGGGGACAGTCAAGAGACCCAGTACTTC. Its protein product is CASSGDSQETQYF.

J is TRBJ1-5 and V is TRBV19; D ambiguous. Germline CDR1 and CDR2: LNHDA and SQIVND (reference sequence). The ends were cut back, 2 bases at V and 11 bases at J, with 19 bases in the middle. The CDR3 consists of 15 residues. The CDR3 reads CASSIRAPYQETQHF. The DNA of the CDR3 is TGTGCCAGTAGTATAAGGGCCCCCTATCAGGAGACCCAGCATTTT.

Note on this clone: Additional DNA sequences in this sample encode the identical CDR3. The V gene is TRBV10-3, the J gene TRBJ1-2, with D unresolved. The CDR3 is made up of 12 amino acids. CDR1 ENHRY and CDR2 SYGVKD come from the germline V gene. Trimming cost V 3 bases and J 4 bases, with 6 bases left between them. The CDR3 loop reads CAISDVVYGYTF. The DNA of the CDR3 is TGTGCCATCAGTGATGTCGTCTATGGCTACACCTTC.

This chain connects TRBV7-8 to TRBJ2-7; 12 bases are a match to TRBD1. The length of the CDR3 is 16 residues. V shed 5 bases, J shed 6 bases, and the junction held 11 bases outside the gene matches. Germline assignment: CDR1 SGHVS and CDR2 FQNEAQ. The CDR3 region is CASSPLEGTGGVEQYF. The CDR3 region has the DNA TGTGCCAGCAGCCCACTCGAAGGGACAGGGGGCGTCGAGCAGTACTTC.

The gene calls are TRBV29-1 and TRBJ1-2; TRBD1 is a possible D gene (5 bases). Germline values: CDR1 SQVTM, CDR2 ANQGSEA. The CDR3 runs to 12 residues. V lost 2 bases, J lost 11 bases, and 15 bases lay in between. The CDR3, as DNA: TGCAGCGTTGAAATAGGGACGGCCAGTTACACCTTC. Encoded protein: CSVEIGTASYTF.

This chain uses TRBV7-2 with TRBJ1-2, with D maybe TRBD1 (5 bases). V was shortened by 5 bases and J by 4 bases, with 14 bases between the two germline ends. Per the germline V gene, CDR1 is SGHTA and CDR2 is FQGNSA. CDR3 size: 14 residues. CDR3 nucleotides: TGTGCCAGCAGCCCACAGACAGTTACCTATGGCTACACCTTC. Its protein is CASSPQTVTYGYTF.

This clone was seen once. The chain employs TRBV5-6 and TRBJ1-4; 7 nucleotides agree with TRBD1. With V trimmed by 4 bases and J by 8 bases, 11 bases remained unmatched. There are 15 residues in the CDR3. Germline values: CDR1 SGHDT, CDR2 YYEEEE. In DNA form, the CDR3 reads TGTGCCAGCAGCGGCGGGACAGAGTTAAAGGAAAAACTGTTTTTT. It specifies CASSGGTELKEKLFF.